These 28 T cell receptor beta chains were all obtained from the same sample, sequenced in a study of blood T cell dynamics during melanoma immunotherapy. Libraries were prepared by immunoSEQ multiplex PCR; TCRdb keeps only in-frame clonotypes and omits some of them. The table includes 25,000 to 35,000 clones, roughly 84% detected once. The time point here: week 3, after first cycle of checkpoint inhibitor. The material sequenced was blood, taken from a patient treated with checkpoint blockade. Receptors were obtained from a human donor with melanoma.

The rearrangement uses TRBV19 and TRBJ1-5, with D hard to call. CDR3 length: 14 residues. The V end lost 6 bases, the J end lost 5 bases, and 14 bases lay between the germline ends. The germline V gene encodes CDR1 LNHDA and CDR2 SQIVND (reference sequence). The CDR3 here is CASSWESGYQPQHF. The CDR3 nucleotides are TGTGCCAGTAGCTGGGAAAGTGGATATCAGCCCCAGCATTTT. Together with reference TRBV19 and TRBJ1-5, the CDR3 gives the full variable domain: DGGITQSPKYLFRKEGQNVTLSCEQNLNHDAMYWYRQDPGQGLRLIYYSQIVNDFQKGDIAEGYSVSREKKESFPLTVTSAQKNPTAFYLCASSWESGYQPQHFGDGTRLSIL.

The rearrangement links TRBV15 to TRBJ1-5, with 8 bases lining up with TRBD1. This CDR3 is 15 amino acids long. The junction had 5 bases not matched to a gene; V was cut back by 6 bases and J by 1 base. Germline-derived CDR1 and CDR2 are LNHNV and YYDKDF (reference sequence). Here the CDR3 reads CATRLWTGSNQPQHF. In DNA, the CDR3 is TGTGCCACCAGACTCTGGACAGGGAGCAATCAGCCCCAGCATTTT.

The chain is built from TRBV19 and TRBJ2-5; D might be TRBD1 (5 bases). The germline V gene encodes CDR1 LNHDA and CDR2 SQIVND (reference sequence). The CDR3 is 13 residues long. Trimming removed 4 bases at V and 5 bases at J, with 11 bases between. CDR3 in amino acids: CASSRGPVETQYF. The CDR3 region has the DNA TGTGCCAGTAGTAGGGGCCCGGTTGAGACCCAGTACTTC.

The genes are TRBV5-1 and TRBJ2-2; 13 positions match TRBD2. Germline CDR1 and CDR2: SGHRS and YFSETQ. The CDR3 spans 17 residues. With 4 bases clipped from V and 8 bases from J, the junction kept 11 bases outside the gene matches. DNA for the CDR3: TGCGCCAGCAGCGGATGGTCGGGACTAGCGGGAACGGGGGAGCTGTTTTTT. Translation: CASSGWSGLAGTGELFF.

This clone is termed medium-sized. The gene calls are TRBV19 and TRBJ1-1, with D perhaps matching TRBD1 (5 bases). Germline V lookup: CDR1 LNHDA, CDR2 SQIVND (reference sequence). This CDR3 has 14 amino acids. With 5 bases removed from V and 1 base from J, the gap between germline ends came to 11 bases. CDR3 protein: CASSRQGPNTEAFF. The CDR3, as DNA: TGTGCCAGTAGTCGCCAGGGCCCGAACACTGAAGCTTTCTTT.

This chain joins TRBV18 and TRBJ1-2; the match to TRBD1 covers 8 bases. The CDR3 is 17 amino acids. After removal of 5 bases from V and 8 bases from J, the junction contained 19 bases not matched to a gene. CDR1 and CDR2 (germline): KGHSH, LQKENI. In nucleotides, the CDR3 is TGTGCCAGCTCAAAATCGAGAGACAGGGGTGCTGCTGGCGGCTACACCTTC. It specifies CASSKSRDRGAAGGYTF. The whole variable domain, filled in from reference TRBV18 and TRBJ1-2, reads NAGVMQNPRHLVRRRGQEARLRCSPMKGHSHVYWYRQLPEEGLKFMVYLQKENIIDESGMPKERFSAEFPKEGPSILRIQQVVRGDSAAYFCASSKSRDRGAAGGYTFGSGTRLTVV.

The chain couples TRBV30 to TRBJ1-2; D not certain. The CDR3 has 12 residues. The V gene lost 2 bases and the J gene lost 7 bases, with 11 bases spanning the gap. Germline V gives CDR1 GTSNPN, CDR2 SVGIG (reference sequence). The CDR3 region has the DNA TGTGCCTGGAGTAGGGAGCAAAGTGGCTACACCTTC. This encodes CAWSREQSGYTF.

This clone showed up just a few times. CDR3 DNA: TGCGCCAGCAGCTCCGGGATGCAAGAGACCCAGTACTTC. This sequence encodes CASSSGMQETQYF. The chain combines TRBV5-1 with TRBJ2-5; perhaps TRBD2 as D (5 bases). The ends were cut back, 3 bases at V and 2 bases at J, with 8 bases in the middle. The germline V gene has CDR1 SGHRS and CDR2 YFSETQ. The CDR3 totals 13 residues.

Only one count was recorded for this clone. V usage is TRBV5-1 and J usage is TRBJ2-3; 12 bases line up with TRBD2. Germline V gene lookup returns CDR1 SGHRS and CDR2 YFSETQ. V dropped 7 bases and J dropped 5; count of bases not matched to a gene: 2. This CDR3 is 13 amino acids long. CDR3 amino acids: CASATSGGDTQYF. In DNA form, the CDR3 reads TGCGCCAGCGCGACTAGCGGGGGAGATACGCAGTATTTT.

This clone was detected only once. The rearrangement joins TRBV28 to TRBJ1-5; D is undetermined. V shed 5 bases and J shed 6 bases, with 17 bases lying between them. This CDR3 comprises 15 residues. CDR1 and CDR2 (germline): MDHEN, SYDVKM. The chain's CDR3 is CASSPPDVKGQPQHF. CDR3 nucleotide sequence: TGTGCCAGCAGTCCCCCCGACGTAAAGGGTCAGCCCCAGCATTTT.

The V gene is TRBV28, the J gene TRBJ1-2; TRBD1 matches at 10 bases. Germline V gene data show CDR1 as MDHEN and CDR2 as SYDVKM. The CDR3 is 14 amino acids. Trimming cost V 11 bases and J 7 bases; bases outside gene matches: 13. CDR3: CAWARTGGLVGYTF. DNA for the CDR3: TGTGCCTGGGCCCGGACAGGGGGTTTAGTTGGCTACACCTTC.

The chain links TRBV6-1 to TRBJ2-7; possible D gene TRBD1, 6 bases. The CDR3 covers 14 residues. Germline CDR1 reads MNHNS; CDR2 reads SASEGT. Trimming took 4 bases from V and 3 from J, leaving 13 bases between them. As DNA, the CDR3 is TGTGCCAGCAGTGGGTCAGGGGTTGTCTACGAGCAGTACTTC. Its protein is CASSGSGVVYEQYF.

The rearrangement links TRBV5-4 to TRBJ1-6; 9 bases map to TRBD1. Germline values: CDR1 SGHNT, CDR2 YYREEE (reference sequence). CDR3 size: 15 residues. The V and J ends lost 4 bases and 7 bases, in that order; junction bases with no gene match: 6. CDR3 coding DNA: TGTGCCAGCAGCGGGGGACAGGGTCACAATTCACCCCTCCACTTT. It translates to CASSGGQGHNSPLHF.

This clone showed up just once. The chain has TRBV7-9 and TRBJ2-3, with TRBD1 identical over 9 bases. There are 15 residues in the CDR3. CDR1 and CDR2 from the germline V gene are SEHNR and FQNEAQ (reference sequence). The V and J ends lost 5 bases and 6 bases, in that order; junction bases with no gene match: 9. As DNA, the CDR3 is TGTGCCAGCAGCCGATCCTCTGGGACAGGGGATACGCAGTATTTT. Protein product: CASSRSSGTGDTQYF.

The rearrangement uses TRBV11-3 and TRBJ1-5, with D perhaps TRBD1 (5 bases). Germline V CDR1 and CDR2: SGHNT, YENEEA. The CDR3 sequence is 15 residues long. V was pared by 0 bases and J by 2 bases, with 8 bases between. CDR3 nucleotides: TGTGCCAGCAGCTTAGACAGGGATGGCAATCAGCCCCAGCATTTT. It translates to CASSLDRDGNQPQHF.

The rearrangement links TRBV4-1 to TRBJ2-1, with D perhaps given as TRBD1 or TRBD2 (5 bases each). The ends were cut back, 0 bases at V and 7 bases at J, with 10 bases in the middle. The CDR3 length is 14 residues. Germline V gene sequence: CDR1 MGHRA, CDR2 YSYEKL. CDR3: CASSQEVGVNEQFF. DNA for the CDR3: TGCGCCAGCAGCCAAGAGGTGGGGGTTAATGAGCAGTTCTTC.

The chain links TRBV4-1 to TRBJ2-7, with TRBD1 identical over 7 bases. CDR1 is MGHRA and CDR2 is YSYEKL in the germline V gene. The CDR3 is 15 amino acids. Trimming removed 1 base from V and 4 bases from J; junction bases left unmatched: 7. The CDR3 nucleotides read TGCGCCAGCAGCCAAGTTTTAGGGGGCAAGTACGAGCAGTACTTC. Translating gives CASSQVLGGKYEQYF.

This clone occurred once. V and J are TRBV15 and TRBJ1-1; no reliable D call. The V gene lost 1 base and the J gene lost 1 base, with 7 bases spanning the gap. From germline, CDR1 is LNHNV and CDR2 YYDKDF (reference sequence). The CDR3 is made up of 14 amino acids. The CDR3 coding sequence is TGTGCCACCAGCAGAGGGTGGGGGAACACTGAAGCTTTCTTT. Protein product: CATSRGWGNTEAFF.

The chain employs TRBV5-5 and TRBJ2-7; 9 bases fit TRBD1. The CDR3 length is 16 residues. Losses at the gene ends were 0 bases for V and 0 bases for J; bases not matched to a gene: 4. Germline V gene data show CDR1 as SGHKS and CDR2 as YYEKEE (reference sequence). CDR3 sequence reads: CASSLGVTGGSYEQYF. Here the CDR3 DNA reads TGTGCCAGCAGCTTGGGGGTGACAGGGGGCTCCTACGAGCAGTACTTC.

The V and J genes are TRBV11-2 and TRBJ1-6; TRBD1 is a possible D gene (5 bases). The germline gives CDR1 SGHAT, CDR2 FQNNGV. V was shortened by 5 bases and J by 8 bases, with 16 bases between the two germline ends. This CDR3 region has 15 residues. The CDR3 sequence is CASSPPRRGYSPLHF. CDR3 nucleotide sequence: TGTGCCAGCAGCCCCCCTAGGAGGGGCTATTCACCCCTCCACTTT.

The CDR3 is CASSLYPNTEAFF. For the CDR3, the DNA is TGTGCCAGCAGCTTATACCCGAACACTGAAGCTTTCTTT. The chain joins TRBV7-3 to TRBJ1-1; no definite D call. Germline CDR1 reads SGHTA; CDR2 reads FQGTGA. The CDR3 runs to 13 residues. The V end was cut by 2 bases, the J end by 1 base, with 5 bases between.

In DNA, the CDR3 is TGTGCCAGCAGCTTGGACCTCATGGGCGGGTTGGGCACTGAAGCTTTCTTT. Its translation is CASSLDLMGGLGTEAFF. This rearrangement joins TRBV5-4 to TRBJ1-1; no firm D call. Germline values: CDR1 SGHNT, CDR2 YYREEE (reference sequence). This CDR3 spans 17 amino acids. Trimming stripped 0 bases from V and 4 bases from J, with 19 bases between.

The chain combines TRBV29-1 with TRBJ2-1; D is perhaps TRBD2 (6 bases). V was shortened by 8 bases and J by 10 bases, with 15 bases between the two germline ends. The CDR3 consists of 11 residues. The V gene's germline CDR1 is SQVTM and CDR2 ANQGSEA. Here the CDR3 DNA reads TGCAGCACCGTCTCGGCGGGGGAGCAGTTCTTC. Its translation: CSTVSAGEQFF.

The chain couples TRBV6-1 to TRBJ1-1; TRBD1 aligns across 8 bases. Germline assignment: CDR1 MNHNS and CDR2 SASEGT. V gave up 8 bases and J gave up 7 bases; unmatched junction bases: 6. The CDR3 spans 12 residues. The CDR3 DNA reads TGTGCCAGCGAAGGACAGGGCGATGAAGCTTTCTTT. It specifies CASEGQGDEAFF.

The genes are TRBV9 and TRBJ2-3; D uncertain. The CDR3 has 17 residues. Trimming took off 2 bases at V and 2 bases at J, with 18 bases between the two ends. Germline CDR1 reads SGDLS; CDR2 reads YYNGEE. The CDR3 reads CASSVDGLGPNTDTQYF. In DNA form, the CDR3 reads TGTGCCAGCAGCGTGGATGGGTTAGGCCCTAACACAGATACGCAGTATTTT.

The chain employs TRBV5-8 and TRBJ1-5; D uncertain. This CDR3 is 15 amino acids long. CDR1 is SGHTS, CDR2 YDEGEE, per germline. V was shortened by 3 bases and J by 7 bases, with 17 bases between the two germline ends. The chain's CDR3 is CASSWGDRSGQPQHF. As DNA, the CDR3 is TGTGCCAGCAGCTGGGGAGACCGTTCCGGCCAGCCCCAGCATTTT.

The V call is TRBV9, the J call TRBJ2-1; D remains ambiguous. Between the trimmed V and J ends, which lost 0 bases and 10 bases, there was a span of 11 bases. Germline V gene lookup returns CDR1 SGDLS and CDR2 YYNGEE. The CDR3 extends over 13 amino acids. The chain's CDR3 is CASSVARLEEQFF. The CDR3 region has the DNA TGTGCCAGCAGCGTAGCCAGATTGGAAGAGCAGTTCTTC.

This clone appeared a single time. The chain links TRBV4-2 to TRBJ1-2; D gene unclear. Germline CDR1 LGHNA, CDR2 YNFKEQ. This CDR3 is built from 15 residues. V lost 2 bases and J lost 3, with 13 bases in between. CDR3 nucleotide sequence: TGTGCCAGCAGCCAACCCGGAGGGAGTGACTATGGCTACACCTTC. Residues: CASSQPGGSDYGYTF.